This T cell receptor (beta chain) is from a study of cytomegalovirus exposure and HLA in healthy donors. The primer mix had 60 Vbeta and 13 Jbeta primers. Generated by immunoSEQ multiplex PCR, the TCRdb table keeps only in-frame clones and is missing some. The sample gives 210,000 or so clones, roughly 84% of which show up once; 0.2% to 0.25% is in the top ten. CDR3 size: 15 residues. The ends lost 4 bases at V and 4 bases at J; junction bases unmatched: 6. Per the germline V gene, CDR1 is SGHRS and CDR2 is YFSETQ. V and J are TRBV5-1 and TRBJ2-3, with 10 bases lining up with TRBD2. The sequence was collected from a girl aged 2 to 9 in good health and CMV-seronegative. Sequencing was done on a sample of PBMCs. CDR3 protein: CASSASGGVSDTQYF. The CDR3 coding sequence is TGCGCCAGCAGCGCCAGCGGGGGGGTATCAGATACGCAGTATTTT.